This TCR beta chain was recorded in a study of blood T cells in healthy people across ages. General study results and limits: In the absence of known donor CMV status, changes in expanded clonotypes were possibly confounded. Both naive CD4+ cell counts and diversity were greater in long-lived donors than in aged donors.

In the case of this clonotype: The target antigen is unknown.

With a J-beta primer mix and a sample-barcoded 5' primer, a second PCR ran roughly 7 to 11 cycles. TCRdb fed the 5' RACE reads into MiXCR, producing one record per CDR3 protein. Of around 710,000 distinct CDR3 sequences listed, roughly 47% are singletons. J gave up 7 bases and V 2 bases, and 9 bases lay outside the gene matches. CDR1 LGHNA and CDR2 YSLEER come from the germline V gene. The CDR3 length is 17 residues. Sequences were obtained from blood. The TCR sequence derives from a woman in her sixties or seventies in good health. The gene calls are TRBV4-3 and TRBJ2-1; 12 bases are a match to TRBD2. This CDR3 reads CASSQRLAGGPQNEQFF. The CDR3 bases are TGCGCCAGCAGCCAAAGGCTAGCGGGAGGGCCTCAGAATGAGCAGTTCTTC.